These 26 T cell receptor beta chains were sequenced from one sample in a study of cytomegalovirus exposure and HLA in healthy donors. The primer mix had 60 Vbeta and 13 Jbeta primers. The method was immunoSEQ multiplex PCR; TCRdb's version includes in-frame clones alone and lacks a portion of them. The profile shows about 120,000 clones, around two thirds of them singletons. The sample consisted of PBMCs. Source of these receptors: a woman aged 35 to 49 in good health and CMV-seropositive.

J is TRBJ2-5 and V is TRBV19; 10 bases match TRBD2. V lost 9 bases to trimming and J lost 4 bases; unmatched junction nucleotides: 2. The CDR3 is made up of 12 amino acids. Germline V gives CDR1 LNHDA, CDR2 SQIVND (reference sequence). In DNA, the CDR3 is TGTGCCAGCAGACTAGCGGGAGAGACCCAGTACTTC. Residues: CASRLAGETQYF.

CDR3 region: CASSRGGGGSPSNGELFF. In DNA, the CDR3 is TGTGCCAGCAGTCGTGGGGGGGGCGGGAGCCCCAGTAACGGGGAGCTGTTTTTT. This rearrangement joins TRBV9 to TRBJ2-2; maybe TRBD2 (7 bases). The length of the CDR3 is 18 residues. From germline, CDR1 is SGDLS and CDR2 YYNGEE. V gave up 5 bases and J gave up 7 bases, with 27 bases separating them.

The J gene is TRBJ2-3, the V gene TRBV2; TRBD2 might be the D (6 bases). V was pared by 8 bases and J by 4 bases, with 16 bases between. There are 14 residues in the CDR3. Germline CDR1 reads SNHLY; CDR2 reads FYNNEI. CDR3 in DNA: TGTGCCAGCGGGGGTACGGGCGGGGCAGATACGCAGTATTTT. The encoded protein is CASGGTGGADTQYF.

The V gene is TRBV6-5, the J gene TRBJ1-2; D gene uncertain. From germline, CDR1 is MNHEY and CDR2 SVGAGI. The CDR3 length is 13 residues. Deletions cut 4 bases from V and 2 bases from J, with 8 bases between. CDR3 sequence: CASSSETNYGYTF. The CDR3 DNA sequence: TGTGCCAGCAGTTCCGAGACAAACTATGGCTACACCTTC.

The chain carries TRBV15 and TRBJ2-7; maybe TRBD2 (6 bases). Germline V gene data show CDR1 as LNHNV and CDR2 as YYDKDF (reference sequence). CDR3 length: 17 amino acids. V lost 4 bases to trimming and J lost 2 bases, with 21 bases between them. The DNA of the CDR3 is TGTGCCACCAGCAAGATACCGCTAGCGACGAAAACCTACGAGCAGTACTTC. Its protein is CATSKIPLATKTYEQYF.

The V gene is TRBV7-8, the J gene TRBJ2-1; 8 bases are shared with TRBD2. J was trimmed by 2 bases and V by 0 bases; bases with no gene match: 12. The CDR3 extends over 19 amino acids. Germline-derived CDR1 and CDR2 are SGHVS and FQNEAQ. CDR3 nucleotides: TGTGCCAGCAGCTTAGCCTCCGACAGGAGACTAGCGACCTACAATGAGCAGTTCTTC. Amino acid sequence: CASSLASDRRLATYNEQFF.

The CDR3 spells CASSGGTPLPNTGELFF. CDR3 in DNA: TGTGCCAGCAGTGGGGGGACACCTCTCCCGAACACCGGGGAGCTGTTTTTT. The rearrangement joins TRBV6-1 to TRBJ2-2; TRBD1 is a possible D gene (6 bases). The V gene's germline CDR1 is MNHNS and CDR2 SASEGT. The CDR3 contains 17 residues. V lost 4 bases to trimming and J lost 0 bases, with 15 bases between them.

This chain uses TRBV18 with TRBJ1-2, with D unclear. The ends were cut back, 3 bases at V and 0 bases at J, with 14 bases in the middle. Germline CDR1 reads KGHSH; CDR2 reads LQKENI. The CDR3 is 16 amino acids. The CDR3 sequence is CASSPSPTPANYGYTF. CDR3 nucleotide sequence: TGTGCCAGCTCACCCTCCCCTACCCCGGCTAACTATGGCTACACCTTC.

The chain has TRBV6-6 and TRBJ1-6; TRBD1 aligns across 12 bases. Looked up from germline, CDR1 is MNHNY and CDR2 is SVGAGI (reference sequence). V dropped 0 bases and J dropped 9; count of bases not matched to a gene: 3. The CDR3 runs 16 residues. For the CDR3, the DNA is TGTGCCAGCAGTTACTCCGGGACAGGGGGCGGTTCACCCCTCCACTTT. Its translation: CASSYSGTGGGSPLHF.

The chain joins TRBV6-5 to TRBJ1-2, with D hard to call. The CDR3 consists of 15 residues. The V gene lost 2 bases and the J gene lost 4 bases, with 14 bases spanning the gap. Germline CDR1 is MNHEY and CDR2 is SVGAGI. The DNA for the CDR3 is TGTGCCAGCAGTTACCAAGGGCGGGGAAGCTATGGCTACACCTTC. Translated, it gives CASSYQGRGSYGYTF.

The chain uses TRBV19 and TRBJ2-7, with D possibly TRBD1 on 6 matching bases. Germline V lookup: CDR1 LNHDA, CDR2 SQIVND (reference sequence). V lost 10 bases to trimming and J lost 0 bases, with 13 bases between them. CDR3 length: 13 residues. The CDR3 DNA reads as TGTGCCACGTCTCAGGGGAACTCCTACGAGCAGTACTTC. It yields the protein CATSQGNSYEQYF.

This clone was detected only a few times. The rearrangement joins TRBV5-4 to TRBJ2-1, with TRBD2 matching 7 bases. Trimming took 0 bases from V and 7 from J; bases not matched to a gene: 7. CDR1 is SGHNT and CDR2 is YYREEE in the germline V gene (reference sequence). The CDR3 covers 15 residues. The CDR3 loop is CASSLGAGEGNEQFF. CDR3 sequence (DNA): TGTGCCAGCAGCTTGGGGGCGGGAGAGGGTAATGAGCAGTTCTTC. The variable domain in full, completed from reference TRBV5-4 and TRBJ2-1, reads ETGVTQSPTHLIKTRGQQVTLRCSSQSGHNTVSWYQQALGQGPQFIFQYYREEENGRGNFPPRFSGLQFPNYSSELNVNALELDDSALYLCASSLGAGEGNEQFFGPGTRLTVL.

CDR3 residues: CASSLDPLQQGAGNTEAFF. The CDR3 DNA reads TGTGCCAGCAGCTTAGACCCTTTGCAACAGGGGGCGGGGAACACTGAAGCTTTCTTT. This chain joins TRBV7-3 and TRBJ1-1; 9 nucleotides line up with TRBD1. In germline, CDR1 is SGHTA, CDR2 FQGTGA. The junction had 14 bases not matched to a gene; V was cut back by 2 bases and J by 1 base. The CDR3 extends over 19 amino acids.

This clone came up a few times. The CDR3 DNA follows: TGTGCCAGCAGCCAAGTAGGGCAGGGAGGGCGAAACACTGAAGCTTTCTTT. Translating it yields CASSQVGQGGRNTEAFF. The chain uses TRBV4-2 and TRBJ1-1, with D maybe TRBD1 (5 bases). Germline values: CDR1 LGHNA, CDR2 YNFKEQ. The V gene lost 1 base and the J gene lost 2 bases, with 17 bases spanning the gap. The CDR3 extends over 17 amino acids.

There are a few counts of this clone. The CDR3 DNA follows: TGTGCCAGTAGTTACAACAGGGCTGGCTACACCTTC. Encoded protein: CASSYNRAGYTF. V and J are TRBV19 and TRBJ1-2; perhaps TRBD1 as D (6 bases). This CDR3 region has 12 residues. Germline CDR1 is LNHDA and CDR2 is SQIVND (reference sequence). Between the trimmed V and J ends, which lost 5 bases and 7 bases, there was a span of 11 bases.

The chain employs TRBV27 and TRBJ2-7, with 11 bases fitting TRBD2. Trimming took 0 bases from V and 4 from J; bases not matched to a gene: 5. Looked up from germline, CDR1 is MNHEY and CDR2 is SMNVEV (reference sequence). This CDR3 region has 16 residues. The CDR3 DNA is TGTGCCAGCAGTTTATCCGTCGGACTAGCGGGTTACGAGCAGTACTTC. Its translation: CASSLSVGLAGYEQYF.

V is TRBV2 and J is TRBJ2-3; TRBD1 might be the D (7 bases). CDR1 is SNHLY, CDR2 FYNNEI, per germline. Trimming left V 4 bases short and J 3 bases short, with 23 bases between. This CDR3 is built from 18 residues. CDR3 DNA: TGTGCCAGCAGTGTGGAGGGGGCTCTTCTCGGCATAACAGATACGCAGTATTTT. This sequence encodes CASSVEGALLGITDTQYF. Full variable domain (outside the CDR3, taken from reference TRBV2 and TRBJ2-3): EPEVTQTPSHQVTQMGQEVILRCVPISNHLYFYWYRQILGQKVEFLVSFYNNEISEKSEIFDDQFSVERPDGSNFTLKIRSTKLEDSAMYFCASSVEGALLGITDTQYFGPGTRLTVL.

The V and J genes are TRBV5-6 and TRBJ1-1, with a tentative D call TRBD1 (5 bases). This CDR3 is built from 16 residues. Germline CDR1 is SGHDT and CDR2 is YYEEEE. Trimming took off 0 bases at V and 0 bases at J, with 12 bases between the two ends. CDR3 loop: CASSLEVGVLNTEAFF. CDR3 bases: TGTGCCAGCAGCTTGGAGGTAGGGGTCCTGAACACTGAAGCTTTCTTT.

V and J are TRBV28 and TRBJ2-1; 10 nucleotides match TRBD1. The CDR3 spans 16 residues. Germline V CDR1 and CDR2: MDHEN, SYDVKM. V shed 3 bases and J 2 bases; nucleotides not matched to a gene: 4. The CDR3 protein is CASSFSGQGAYNEQFF. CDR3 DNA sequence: TGTGCCAGCAGTTTCTCCGGACAGGGGGCCTACAATGAGCAGTTCTTC.

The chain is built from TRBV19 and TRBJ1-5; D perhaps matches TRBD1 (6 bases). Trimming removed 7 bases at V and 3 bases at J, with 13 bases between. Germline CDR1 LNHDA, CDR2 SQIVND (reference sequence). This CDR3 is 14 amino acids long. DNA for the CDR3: TGTGCCAGTACCCCGGACAGTGTCAATCAGCCCCAGCATTTT. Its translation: CASTPDSVNQPQHF.

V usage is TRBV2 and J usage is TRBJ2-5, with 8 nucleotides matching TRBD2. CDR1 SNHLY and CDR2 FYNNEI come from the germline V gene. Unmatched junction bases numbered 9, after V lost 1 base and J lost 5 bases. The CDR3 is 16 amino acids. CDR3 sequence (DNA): TGTGCCAGCAGTGAAGAAGGGGGACTAGTCGTGGAGACCCAGTACTTC. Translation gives CASSEEGGLVVETQYF.

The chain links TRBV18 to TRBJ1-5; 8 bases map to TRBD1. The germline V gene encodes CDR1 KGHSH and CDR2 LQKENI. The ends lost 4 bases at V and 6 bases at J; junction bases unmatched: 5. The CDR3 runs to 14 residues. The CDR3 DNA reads TGTGCCAGCTCACTTTCAGGGGGCGGTCAGCCCCAGCATTTT. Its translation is CASSLSGGGQPQHF.

The CDR3 DNA reads TGTGCCAGCAGATCCCTGCGGGGGCTCACTGAAGCTTTCTTT. Translating gives CASRSLRGLTEAFF. The chain links TRBV11-2 to TRBJ1-1; perhaps TRBD1 as D (6 bases). CDR1 is SGHAT and CDR2 is FQNNGV in the germline V gene. Trimming pared 6 bases from V and 4 bases from J, leaving 15 bases between. The CDR3 is 14 amino acids. Full variable domain (rest looked up from reference TRBV11-2 and TRBJ1-1): EAGVAQSPRYKIIEKRQSVAFWCNPISGHATLYWYQQILGQGPKLLIQFQNNGVVDDSQLPKDRFSAERLKGVDSTLKIQPAKLEDSAVYLCASRSLRGLTEAFFGQGTRLTVV.

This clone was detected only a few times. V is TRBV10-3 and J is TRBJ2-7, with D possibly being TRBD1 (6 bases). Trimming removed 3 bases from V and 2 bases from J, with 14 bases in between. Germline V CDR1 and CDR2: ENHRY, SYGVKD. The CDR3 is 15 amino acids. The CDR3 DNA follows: TGTGCCATCAGTGACTACCCAGGGGATACCTACGAGCAGTACTTC. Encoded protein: CAISDYPGDTYEQYF.

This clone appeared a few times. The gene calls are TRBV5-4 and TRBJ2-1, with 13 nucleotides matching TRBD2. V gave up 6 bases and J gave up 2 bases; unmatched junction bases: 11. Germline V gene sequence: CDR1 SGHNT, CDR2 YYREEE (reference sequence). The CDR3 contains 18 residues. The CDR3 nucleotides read TGTGCCAGCAAATCAGGACTAGCGGGAGATAGTCCCTACAATGAGCAGTTCTTC. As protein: CASKSGLAGDSPYNEQFF.

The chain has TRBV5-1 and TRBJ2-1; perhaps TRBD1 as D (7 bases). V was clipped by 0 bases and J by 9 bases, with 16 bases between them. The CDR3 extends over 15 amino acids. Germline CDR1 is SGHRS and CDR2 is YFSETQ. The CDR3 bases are TGCGCCAGCAGCTTGGGGACAGGAGGGTATAGTGAGCAGTTCTTC. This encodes CASSLGTGGYSEQFF.